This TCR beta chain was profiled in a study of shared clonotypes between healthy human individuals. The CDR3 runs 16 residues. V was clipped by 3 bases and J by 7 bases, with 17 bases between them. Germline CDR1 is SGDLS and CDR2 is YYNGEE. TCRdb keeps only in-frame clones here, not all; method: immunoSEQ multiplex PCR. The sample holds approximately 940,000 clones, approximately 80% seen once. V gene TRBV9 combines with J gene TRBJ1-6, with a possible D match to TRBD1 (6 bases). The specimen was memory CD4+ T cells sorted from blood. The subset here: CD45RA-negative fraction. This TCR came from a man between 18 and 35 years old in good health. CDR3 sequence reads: CASSGGGVWSNSPLHF. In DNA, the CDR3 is TGTGCCAGCAGCGGAGGGGGGGTTTGGTCAAATTCACCCCTCCACTTT.